The clone carrying this TCR beta chain was seen many times. What it binds is unknown. TCRdb analysed the RT-PCR reads with MiXCR anew, one entry per CDR3 protein. Found here are under 800,000 distinct CDR3 sequences, about 14% of them singletons; the top ten hold around 6.5%. The data are from a study of response to subunit inactivated influenza vaccine. The length of the CDR3 is 13 residues. Looked up from germline, CDR1 is SEHNR and CDR2 is FQNEAQ (reference sequence). V lost 5 bases and J lost 0, with 8 bases in between. General study results and limits: Authors suggested few new T cells are recruited by each seasonal influenza vaccination.

The sequencing used PBMCs from blood, collected 14 days before vaccination. This chain connects TRBV7-9 to TRBJ2-7; no clear D. The sequence came from a man over 45 who received an inactivated influenza vaccine. CDR3 loop: CASSEDGSYEQYF. The CDR3 DNA follows: TGTGCCAGCAGCGAGGACGGCTCCTACGAGCAGTACTTC. Together with reference TRBV7-9 and TRBJ2-7, the CDR3 gives the full variable domain: DTGVSQNPRHKITKRGQNVTFRCDPISEHNRLYWYRQTLGQGPEFLTYFQNEAQLEKSRLLSDRFSAERPKGSFSTLEIQRTEQGDSAMYLCASSEDGSYEQYFGPGTRLTVT.